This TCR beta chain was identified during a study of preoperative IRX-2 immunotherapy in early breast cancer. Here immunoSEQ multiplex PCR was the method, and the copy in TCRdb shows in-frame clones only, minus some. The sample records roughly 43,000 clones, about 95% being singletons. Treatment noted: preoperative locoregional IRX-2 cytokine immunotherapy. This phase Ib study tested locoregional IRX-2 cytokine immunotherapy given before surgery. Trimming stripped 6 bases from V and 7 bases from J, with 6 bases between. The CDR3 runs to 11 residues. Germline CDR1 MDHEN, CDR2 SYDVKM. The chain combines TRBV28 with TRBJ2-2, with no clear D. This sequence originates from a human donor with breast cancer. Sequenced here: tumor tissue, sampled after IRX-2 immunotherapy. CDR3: CASSPGGELFF. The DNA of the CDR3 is TGTGCCAGCAGCCCCGGCGGGGAGCTGTTTTTT.